Listed here are 3 T cell receptor beta chains from one sample, sequenced in a study of blood T cell repertoires in COVID-19. Measured with immunoSEQ multiplex PCR; TCRdb has only the in-frame clones, and not every one. There are tens of thousands of clones in the sample; 65% to 85% occur only once, and roughly 4.8% lies in the top ten. Sequenced input: peripheral blood. The receptor set was obtained from a woman at least 80 years old with active or convalescent COVID-19.

V and J are TRBV25-1 and TRBJ2-4, with D perhaps matching TRBD1 (6 bases). Germline CDR1 reads MGHDK; CDR2 reads SYGVNS. The CDR3 spans 13 residues. Trimming left V 8 bases short and J 6 bases short, with 14 bases between. The DNA for the CDR3 is TGTGCCAGCTCTAGGACAGTCCCAAACATTCAGTACTTC. Its translation is CASSRTVPNIQYF.

The chain uses TRBV24-1 and TRBJ2-2, with 9 bases lining up with TRBD1. The ends lost 2 bases at V and 6 bases at J; junction bases unmatched: 12. From germline, CDR1 is KGHDR and CDR2 SFDVKD. CDR3 length: 18 amino acids. The CDR3 DNA reads as TGTGCCACCAGTGATTCGTCACCGGGACAGGGTAGTGCCGGGGAGCTGTTTTTT. Translation: CATSDSSPGQGSAGELFF.

V usage is TRBV13 and J usage is TRBJ2-3, with TRBD1 as a possible D gene (5 bases). Looked up from germline, CDR1 is PRHDT and CDR2 is FYEKMQ (reference sequence). The length of the CDR3 is 15 residues. The V end lost 4 bases, the J end lost 0 bases, and 11 bases lay between the germline ends. CDR3 in amino acids: CASSSPGFSTDTQYF. CDR3 in DNA: TGTGCCAGCAGCTCCCCAGGGTTCAGCACAGATACGCAGTATTTT.